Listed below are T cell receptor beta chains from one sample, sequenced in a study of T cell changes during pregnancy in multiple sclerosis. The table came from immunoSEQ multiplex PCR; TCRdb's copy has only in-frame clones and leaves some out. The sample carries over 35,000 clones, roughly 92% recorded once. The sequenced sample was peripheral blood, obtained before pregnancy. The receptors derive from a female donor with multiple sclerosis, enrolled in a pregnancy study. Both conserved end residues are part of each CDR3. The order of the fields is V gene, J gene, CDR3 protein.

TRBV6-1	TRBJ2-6	CASSEASGSGANVLTF
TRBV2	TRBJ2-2	CASSERTPTGELFF
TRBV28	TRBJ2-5	CASSRTGFETQYF
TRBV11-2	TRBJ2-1	CASSSVAGAYNEQFF
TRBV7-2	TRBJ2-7	CASSEDRGLTKEYF
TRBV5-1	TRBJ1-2	CASSIGQGGQYGYTF
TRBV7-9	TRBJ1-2	CASSLEVAGAGYTF
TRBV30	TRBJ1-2	CAWSVSYGSGYTF
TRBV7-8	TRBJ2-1	CASSSFKAVHEQFF
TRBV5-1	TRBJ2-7	CASSRIGGEVAQQYF
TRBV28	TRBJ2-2	CASSRTSGDTGELFF
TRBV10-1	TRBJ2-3	CASSGTTIADTQYF
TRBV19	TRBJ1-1	CASSWDRGDSEAFF
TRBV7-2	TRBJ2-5	CAASSLGGTQGETQYF
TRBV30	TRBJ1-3	CAWSGSSGNTIYF
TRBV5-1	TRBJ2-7	CASSDGDSFYEQYF
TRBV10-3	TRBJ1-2	CAISEPGQGDYGYTF
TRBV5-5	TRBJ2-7	CASSLSPGYEQYF
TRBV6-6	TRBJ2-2	CASSYPSRVETGELFF
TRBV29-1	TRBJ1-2	CSVEVGSYGYTF
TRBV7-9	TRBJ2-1	CASSSAVPGQGAPEQFF
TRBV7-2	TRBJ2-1	CASSLWDSNEQFF
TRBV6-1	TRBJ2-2	CASSVRQGIGELFF
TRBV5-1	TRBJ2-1	CASSFRPNEQFF
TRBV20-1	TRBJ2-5	CSAIMRETQYF
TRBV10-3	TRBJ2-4	CAISEGGNIQYF
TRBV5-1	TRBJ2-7	CASSLVGAGAYEQYF
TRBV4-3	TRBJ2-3	CASSQDRVIDTQYF
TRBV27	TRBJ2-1	CASSFARDRDPYNEQFF
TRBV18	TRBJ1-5	CASSRTGGPQHF
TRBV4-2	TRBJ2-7	CASSGIGRKEQYF
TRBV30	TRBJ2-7	CAWSPQGVGNTYEQYF
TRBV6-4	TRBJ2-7	CASSLEINREQYF
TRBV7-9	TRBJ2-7	CASSALAGGTEQYF
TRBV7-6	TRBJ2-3	CASSPSGTRDTQYF
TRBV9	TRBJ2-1	CASSASGWTSGRGTYNEQFF
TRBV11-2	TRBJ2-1	CASSLGAGASYNEQFF
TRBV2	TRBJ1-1	CASRKERMNTEAFF
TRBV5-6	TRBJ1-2	CASSLATSGYGYTF
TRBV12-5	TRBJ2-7	CASTGTGVVEQYF
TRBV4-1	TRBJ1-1	CASSQVGVTEAFF